The clone carrying this TCR beta chain was seen just once. Its antigen is still unknown. The data belong to a study of metastatic and nonmetastatic thyroid tumors. General observations from the study: In both blood and tumor samples, TCR beta diversity was reported significantly higher for malignant than benign nodules.

TCRdb re-called the PCR reads with MiXCR. Of 3,000 to 3,500 clones detected, 25% to 30% appear once; the ten largest clones hold around 14%. None of the patients had undergone any treatment ahead of thyroid surgery. The ends were cut back, 3 bases at V and 5 bases at J, with 8 bases in the middle. The CDR3 covers 12 residues. Germline V gives CDR1 DFQATT, CDR2 SNEGSKA (reference sequence). This receptor was identified in a female donor with papillary thyroid cancer or a benign thyroid nodule (not recorded which). Some clones in this sample may be carry-over from other donors' samples. Sequenced sample: tumor tissue. This chain connects TRBV20-1 to TRBJ2-1; D call uncertain. CDR3 DNA: TGCAGTGCTAGGCGGTCCCACAATGAGCAGTTCTTC. Protein product: CSARRSHNEQFF.